This T cell receptor (beta chain) stems from a study of OX40 agonist ivuxolimab in advanced cancers. The CDR3 totals 12 residues. The J segment lost 1 base and the V segment lost 6 bases, leaving 1 base of the junction unmatched. Per germline, CDR1 SQVTM and CDR2 ANQGSEA. The assay was immunoSEQ multiplex PCR, and TCRdb's table has in-frame clones only and misses some. In the table there are 65,000 to 75,000 clones, roughly 88% of which are singletons. Sequencing was performed on CD4+ or CD8+ T cells sorted from blood, taken in a trial of the OX40 agonist ivuxolimab. This chain joins TRBV29-1 and TRBJ2-5; 8 bases are a match to TRBD2. The receptor comes from an adult with an advanced solid tumor such as melanoma, head and neck, liver or kidney cancer. The DNA for the CDR3 is TGCAGCGTACGGGGGGGCCAAGAGACCCAGTACTTC. This encodes CSVRGGQETQYF.